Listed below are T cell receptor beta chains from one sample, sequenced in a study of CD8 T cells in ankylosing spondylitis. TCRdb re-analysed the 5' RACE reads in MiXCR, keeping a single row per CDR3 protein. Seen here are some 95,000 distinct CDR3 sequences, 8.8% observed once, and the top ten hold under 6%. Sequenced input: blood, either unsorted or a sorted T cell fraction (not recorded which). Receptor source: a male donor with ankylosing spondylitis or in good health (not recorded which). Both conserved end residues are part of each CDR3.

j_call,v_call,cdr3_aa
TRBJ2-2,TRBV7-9,CASSGPTSGQYTGELFF
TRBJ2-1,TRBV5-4,CASSLVPQDDEQFF
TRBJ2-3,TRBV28,CATCRPSSTDTQYF
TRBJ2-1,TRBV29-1,CSVRRSGTGRDEQFF
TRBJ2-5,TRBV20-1,CSASPLQEGPDGETQYF
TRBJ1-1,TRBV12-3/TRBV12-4,CASSAPGQSFAEAFF
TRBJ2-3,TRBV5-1,CASFRGGNTDTQYF
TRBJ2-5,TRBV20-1,CSARDAQGTETQYF
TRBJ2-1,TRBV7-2,CASSLALAGGQLSNEQFF
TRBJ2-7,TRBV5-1,CASSLGRTGGSYEQYF
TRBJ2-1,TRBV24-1,CATQNVAEQFF
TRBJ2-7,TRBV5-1,CATSYGDRSYEQYF
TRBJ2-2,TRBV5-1,CASSYPDRDTGELFF
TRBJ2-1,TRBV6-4,CASSDSTGSTNEQFF
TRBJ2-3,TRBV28,CASSQRRGAADTQYF
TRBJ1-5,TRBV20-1,CSARGSGQGSTQPQHF
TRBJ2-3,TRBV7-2,CASSLVGLDGDTQYF
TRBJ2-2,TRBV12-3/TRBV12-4,CASSPETGSGELFF
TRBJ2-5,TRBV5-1,CASSSTTEETQYF
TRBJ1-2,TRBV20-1,CSAEGGRLWGYTF
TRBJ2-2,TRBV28,CASSLIGSQEGKAGELFF
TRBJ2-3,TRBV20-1,CFAGGWTGVSDTQYF
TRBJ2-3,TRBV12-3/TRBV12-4,CATGGTSEDTDTQYF
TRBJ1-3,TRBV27,CASSLSQGALGNTIYF
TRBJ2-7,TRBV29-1,CSVVSKGFDEQYF
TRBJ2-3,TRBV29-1,CSVVLYSAGAGGPPDTQYF
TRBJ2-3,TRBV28,CASGGVPDTQYF
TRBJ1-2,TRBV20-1,CSARDLVGWSYGYTF
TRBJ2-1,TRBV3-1,CTSSPGTRGRARNNEQFF
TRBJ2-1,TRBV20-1,CSARGLYENNEQFF
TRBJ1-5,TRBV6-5,CASSYSRDRGQPQHF
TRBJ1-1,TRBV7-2,CASSLAGVEAFF
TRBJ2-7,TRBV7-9,CASSFAGTYEQYF
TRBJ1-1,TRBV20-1,CSANQGRGEAFF
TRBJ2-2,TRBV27,CASSLLRDTGELFF
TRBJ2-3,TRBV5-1,CASSLVAGGSTDTQYF
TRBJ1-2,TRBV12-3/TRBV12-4,CASSFPGKYGYTF
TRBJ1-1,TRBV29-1,CSVNRGDTEAFF
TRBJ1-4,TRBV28,CASSALEKLFF
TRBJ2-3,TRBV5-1,CASSWTERKYTDTQYF
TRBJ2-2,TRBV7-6,CASSLAENTGELFF
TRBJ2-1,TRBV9,CASSVGSGANEQFF
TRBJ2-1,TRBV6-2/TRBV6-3,CASSPRLAGGPHEQFF
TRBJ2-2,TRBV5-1,CASRHDHNTGELFF
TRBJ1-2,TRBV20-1,CSAPTPGQGAEGYTF
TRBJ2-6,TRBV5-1,CASSPDGGPLPGANVLTF
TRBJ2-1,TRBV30,CAWSVGPYNEQFF
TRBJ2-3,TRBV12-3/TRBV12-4,CASSPSGGGGTDTQYF
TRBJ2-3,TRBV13,CASSFGISGGSTDTQYF
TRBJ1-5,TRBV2,CASSVGWSENQPQHF
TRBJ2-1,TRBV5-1,CASSGIGQYNEQFF
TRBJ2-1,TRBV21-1,CASYLNRDRARYNEQFF
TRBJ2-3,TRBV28,CASSLIPFRGDTQYF
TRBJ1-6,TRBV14,CASSPAGQAYNSPLHF
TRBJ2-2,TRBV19,CASSISGELFF
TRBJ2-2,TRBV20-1,CSARTGQTNTGELFF
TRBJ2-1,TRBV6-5,CASSYNWGATGGKYNEQFF
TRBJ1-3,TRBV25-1,CASSGAGGTYTIYF
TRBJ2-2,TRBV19,CASSRPGGQPNTGELFF
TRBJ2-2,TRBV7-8,CASSLAVGNTGELFF